Detailed here is one T cell receptor (beta chain). No cognate antigen has been identified for it. Base quality data are lacking; no much larger clone is found one base away. The data derive from a study of radiation and T cells in renal cell carcinoma (TCRdb year 2020). Concerning the study at large: The samples were drawn from a clinical trial, where primary renal cell carcinomas were treated with 15 Gy of stereotactic body radiation therapy and then removed by nephrectomy 4 weeks afterward. A total of some 51 samples underwent TCR beta sequencing, made up of 25 or so tumors and about 27 peripheral blood samples. A total of 4 million to 5 million unique CDR3 nucleotide sequences, encoding 2.8 million or so unique CDR3 amino acid sequences, were found across all 50 or so samples. The full study reports these points: Effects of radiation dose or scheduling on the TCR repertoire could not be addressed with the single-armed trial design. Because pretreatment tumor biopsies were not available, the study could not determine whether clonotypes were already present within the tumor at baseline. An increase in top tumor clonotypes in blood was observed from baseline to 2 weeks post-radiation, followed by contraction by 4 weeks, which was taken to suggest transient expansion of tumor-resident clones. Changes in the blood repertoire were not tracked past 4 weeks after treatment.

TCR beta libraries were generated from genomic DNA with the immunoSEQ kit, following the manufacturer's recommendations. To prepare libraries, a first multiplex PCR with proprietary primers was run, followed by a second PCR that added unique barcodes, and a bead cleanup was done after each round. Each sample batch included a kit-provided positive control reaction and a negative control reaction. The final libraries were assessed on an Agilent 4200 TapeStation D1000 ScreenTape, pooled by volume, and quantified by qPCR. Sequencing ran on an Illumina NextSeq500 with a MidOutput 150-cycle cartridge, using 156 Read1 and 15 Index1 cycles with kit custom primers. The pooled library was loaded at approximately 0.96 pM, and roughly 20% PhiX control was spiked in. The study's own analysis went as follows. Vendor-processed data were analyzed in R, with a clonotype defined as all T cells sharing the same CDR3 nucleotide sequence. For clone abundance analyses, frequencies were normalized to the 10,000 most abundant clones in each sample. Public T cell clones, which averaged fewer than five per sample, were removed prior to analysis. A difference in abundance of at least 32-fold between compartments was used to define tumor-enriched and baseline blood-enriched clonotypes. A beta-binomial differential abundance model was used to identify clonotypes that were expanded or contracted between blood time points. Tumor-blood repertoire similarity was measured with the Baroni-Urbani and Buser coefficient, and group comparisons used two-tailed Wilcoxon tests in R. The source is immuneACCESS, and TCRdb retained only in-frame sequences with V and J called. Part of the clones is not carried over; for the studies checked, unresolved V genes explain less than half of this, and the remainder is unexplained. Clone size and V and J calls were adopted from that table, with D and trimming inferred from the DNA. The sample profile shows 150,000 or so clones; about nine tenths of them were found once. Of the sample, 3.5% to 5% falls within the top ten clones.

Trimming removed 3 bases from V and 4 bases from J, leaving 9 bases between the germline ends. There are 13 amino acids in the CDR3, from cysteine to phenylalanine inclusive. Here the CDR3 DNA is all that survives: 39 bases in frame from base 1. Per the germline V gene, SGHTA is the CDR1 and FQGNSA is the CDR2. The sample's time point, from its label and the paper: baseline pretreatment blood. Explained via the paper, the treatment or condition label denotes: 15 Gy SBRT to primary tumor, nephrectomy 4 weeks later. To follow tumor-enriched clonotypes, serial peripheral blood was collected from radiation-treated patients at baseline and at 2 weeks and 4 weeks after SBRT. Every patient had renal cell carcinoma of clear cell pathology. The QIAamp DNA Blood Mini Kit (Qiagen) was used to prepare genomic DNA for TCR sequencing. The analyses included only samples that passed all quality control checks.

Here the chain combines TRBV7-2 and TRBJ2-5; the D segment cannot be called with confidence. This receptor was obtained from a woman aged 70-85 years with renal cell carcinoma. Source: blood, taken from a patient whose treatment included radiotherapy and nephrectomy. The sequenced DNA: TGTGCCAGCAGCTTTGTGGGTGGAGAGACCCAGTACTTC. It codes for CASSFVGGETQYF.